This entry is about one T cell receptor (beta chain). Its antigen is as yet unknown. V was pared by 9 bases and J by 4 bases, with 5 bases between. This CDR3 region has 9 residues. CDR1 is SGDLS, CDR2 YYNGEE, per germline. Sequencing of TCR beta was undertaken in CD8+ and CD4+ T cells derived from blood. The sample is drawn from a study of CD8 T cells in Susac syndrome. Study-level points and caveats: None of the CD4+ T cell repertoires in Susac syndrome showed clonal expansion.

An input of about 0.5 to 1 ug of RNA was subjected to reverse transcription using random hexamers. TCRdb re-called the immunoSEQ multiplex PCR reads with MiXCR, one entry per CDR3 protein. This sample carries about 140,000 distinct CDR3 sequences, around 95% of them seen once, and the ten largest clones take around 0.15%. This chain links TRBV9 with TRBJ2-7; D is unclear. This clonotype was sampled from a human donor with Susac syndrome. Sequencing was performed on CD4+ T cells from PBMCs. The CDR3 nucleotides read TGTGCCACAGTATACGAGCAGTACTTC. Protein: CATVYEQYF.